This T cell receptor beta chain was observed in a study of B cell selection in AIRE deficiency. Study-level results: Tconv and Treg cells from AIRE-deficient patients resembled healthy donors in TCRBV usage, CDR3 length and diversity. Patient Tconv cells held 25% to 35% of Treg sequences shared by healthy donors.

The sorted conventional CD4 T cells were gated as CD4+CD127+. With respect to this clone: Its target is not known.

The CDR3 length is 15 residues. Looked up from germline, CDR1 is LGHNA and CDR2 is YSLEER. Losses at the gene ends were 6 bases for V and 7 bases for J; bases not matched to a gene: 15. In the original analysis: Patients' conventional T cells yielded some 1.1x10^5 distinct TCRbeta sequences; donors' about 1.5x10^5. Some clones are missing from TCRdb's copy, which holds only in-frame ones; the method was immunoSEQ multiplex PCR. The V and J calls and clone size come from that table; D and trimming were worked out from the DNA. Among around 19,000 clones, roughly 97% were seen once, and the ten largest hold roughly 0.3%.

The sequencing input was conventional CD4+ T cells sorted from PBMCs. The origin of this receptor is a human donor with AIRE deficiency. The chain carries TRBV4-3 and TRBJ2-7; 7 nucleotides agree with TRBD2. CDR3 protein: CASSAPGRGVREQYF. The CDR3 nucleotides are TGCGCCAGCAGTGCTCCGGGACGGGGGGTTCGGGAGCAGTACTTC.